This T cell receptor (beta chain) comes out of a study of T cells in Graves' hyperthyroidism and ophthalmopathy. Findings and caveats of the study: Stable hyperthyroidism was told apart from ophthalmopathy by a model built on 13 V-J features.

In this sample, this clonotype turned up once. The antigen is unknown. A much larger clone lies a single base off, so this may be a read error. Using RNA transcripts as the source, TCR beta CDR3 regions were amplified. The HTBI primer set served for first-round RT-PCR of the TCR CDR3. TCRdb ran MiXCR on the multiplex PCR reads and lists one entry per CDR3 protein. The sample has around 690,000 distinct CDR3 sequences; about 18% are singletons. The CDR3 loop spans 13 amino acids. From germline, CDR1 is SGHDN and CDR2 FVKESK. V lost 1 base and J lost 13; bases outside the gene matches: 4. Sequenced: blood. The chain has TRBV14 and TRBJ2-5; 12 bases align to TRBD2. The source of this sequence is a middle-aged man with Graves' hyperthyroidism. CDR3 sequence reads: CASSQGLAGVRYF. DNA of the CDR3: TGTGCCAGCAGCCAAGGACTAGCGGGAGTGAGGTACTTC.